Each of the 17 T cell receptor beta chains below was sequenced from the same sample in a study of somatic mutations in cytotoxic T cells in rheumatoid arthritis. Profiled with immunoSEQ multiplex PCR; TCRdb holds only in-frame clones, not every one. The repertoire holds 15,000 to 20,000 clones, about 85% seen once, with roughly 9.4% in the top ten. The sequenced material came from CD8+ T cells sorted from blood. The receptors were sampled from an adult with rheumatoid arthritis.

This clone counts as medium-sized (0.01 to 0.1%). The chain carries TRBV9 and TRBJ2-5; the D gene is possibly TRBD2 (6 bases). Germline loops: CDR1 SGDLS, CDR2 YYNGEE. The CDR3 sequence is 14 residues long. Trimming pared 4 bases from V and 5 bases from J, leaving 15 bases between. In nucleotides, the CDR3 is TGTGCCAGCAGCCCATTACTAGCCCTCGAGACCCAGTACTTC. Protein sequence: CASSPLLALETQYF.

V is TRBV4-1 and J is TRBJ2-2, with no clear D. Germline V lookup: CDR1 MGHRA, CDR2 YSYEKL. The CDR3 totals 15 residues. Trimming removed 5 bases from V and 3 bases from J, with 13 bases in between. The CDR3 protein is CASSWQPSYTGELFF. CDR3 in DNA: TGCGCCAGCAGCTGGCAGCCCTCCTACACCGGGGAGCTGTTTTTT.

This clone was seen a handful of times. This sequence joins TRBV7-3 and TRBJ1-6, with D unresolved. V was trimmed by 2 bases and J by 7 bases, leaving 9 bases between them. The CDR3 consists of 14 residues. CDR1 and CDR2 from the germline V gene are SGHTA and FQGTGA. DNA of the CDR3: TGTGCCAGCAGCTTAGACGAGATGAATTCACCCCTCCACTTT. Translated, it gives CASSLDEMNSPLHF.

The V and J genes are TRBV14 and TRBJ2-3; TRBD1 is a possible D gene (6 bases). Per germline, CDR1 SGHDN and CDR2 FVKESK. V lost 1 base and J 5 bases, leaving 13 bases between the germline ends. The CDR3 spans 15 residues. CDR3 DNA: TGTGCCAGCAGCCAAGGAGCGCTCAGGGGAGATACGCAGTATTTT. It translates to CASSQGALRGDTQYF.

V and J are TRBV9 and TRBJ2-1; the match to TRBD2 covers 12 bases. The CDR3 extends over 14 amino acids. The ends lost 3 bases at V and 8 bases at J; junction bases unmatched: 3. Germline lookup yields CDR1 SGDLS and CDR2 YYNGEE. The CDR3 nucleotides are TGTGCCAGCAGCGCTAGCGGGGGGGCCCATGAGCAGTTCTTC. Residues: CASSASGGAHEQFF. Full variable domain (missing parts from reference TRBV9 and TRBJ2-1): DSGVTQTPKHLITATGQRVTLRCSPRSGDLSVYWYQQSLDQGLQFLIQYYNGEERAKGNILERFSAQQFPDLHSELNLSSLELGDSALYFCASSASGGAHEQFFGPGTRLTVL.

This chain uses TRBV7-9 with TRBJ2-3; 7 bases agree with TRBD2. Germline trimming cut 5 bases from V and 2 bases from J; bases unmatched to any gene: 7. Germline V gene sequence: CDR1 SEHNR, CDR2 FQNEAQ (reference sequence). The CDR3 spans 15 residues. The chain's CDR3 is CASSPAGTPTDTQYF. In DNA, the CDR3 is TGTGCCAGCAGCCCAGCGGGGACGCCCACAGATACGCAGTATTTT.

The chain combines TRBV27 with TRBJ1-2; no clear D. This CDR3 comprises 17 residues. CDR1 is MNHEY and CDR2 is SMNVEV in the germline V gene (reference sequence). Trimming left V 4 bases short and J 0 bases short, with 18 bases between. The CDR3 sequence: CASSSRTWPIANYGYTF. CDR3 nucleotides: TGTGCCAGCAGTTCGCGGACTTGGCCAATAGCTAACTATGGCTACACCTTC.

The chain links TRBV7-3 to TRBJ1-6; perhaps TRBD1 as D (5 bases). Germline lookup yields CDR1 SGHTA and CDR2 FQGTGA. V dropped 5 bases and J dropped 7 bases, with 12 bases sitting between them. There are 14 residues in the CDR3. The chain's CDR3 is CASSPGARNSPLHF. The CDR3 region has the DNA TGTGCCAGCAGCCCCGGGGCGAGGAATTCACCCCTCCACTTT.

The chain uses TRBV6-5 and TRBJ1-1; 7 bases agree with TRBD1. The CDR3 runs 16 residues. V shed 4 bases, J shed 0 bases, and the junction held 8 bases outside the gene matches. Germline CDR1 is MNHEY and CDR2 is SVGAGI. The CDR3 reads CASSWDRKGVNTEAFF. The CDR3 DNA is TGTGCCAGCAGTTGGGACAGAAAGGGAGTGAACACTGAAGCTTTCTTT.

J is TRBJ2-3 and V is TRBV23-1, with 7 positions matching TRBD1. TRBV23-1 is an ORF; its function is uncertain. The CDR3 consists of 10 residues. After removal of 11 bases from V and 9 bases from J, the junction contained 5 bases not matched to a gene. Here the CDR3 DNA reads TGCGCCCCAAAGGGGGCGACGCAGTATTTT. As protein: CAPKGATQYF.

The CDR3 coding sequence is TGTGCCAGCAGTTACAGGGACTTCAATTCACCCCTCCACTTT. It codes for CASSYRDFNSPLHF. This chain links TRBV6-5 with TRBJ1-6, with a weak D call TRBD1 (5 bases). Germline values: CDR1 MNHEY, CDR2 SVGAGI. Trimming pared 2 bases from V and 7 bases from J, leaving 9 bases between. The CDR3 consists of 14 residues.

The V and J genes are TRBV7-9 and TRBJ2-7, with 7 bases that match TRBD2. CDR3 size: 16 residues. Losses at the gene ends were 0 bases for V and 3 bases for J; bases not matched to a gene: 8. From germline, CDR1 is SEHNR and CDR2 FQNEAQ (reference sequence). CDR3 residues: CASSLASSGPYYEQYF. CDR3 sequence (DNA): TGTGCCAGCAGCTTAGCGTCTAGCGGACCTTACTACGAGCAGTACTTC.

This clone came up a few times. This chain joins TRBV5-6 and TRBJ1-2, with 8 bases that match TRBD1. The CDR3 consists of 15 residues. Germline V gene data show CDR1 as SGHDT and CDR2 as YYEEEE. V was pared by 3 bases and J by 4 bases, with 8 bases of the junction left unmatched. The CDR3: CASSSYRDRIYGYTF. The CDR3 DNA reads as TGTGCCAGCAGCTCCTACCGGGACAGGATCTATGGCTACACCTTC.

The chain uses TRBV11-2 and TRBJ1-1; D ambiguous. This CDR3 region has 15 residues. Per the germline V gene, CDR1 is SGHAT and CDR2 is FQNNGV. V was pared by 5 bases and J by 2 bases, with 15 bases between. CDR3 amino acids: CASSPGGFGNTEAFF. The CDR3 nucleotides are TGTGCCAGCAGCCCCGGTGGGTTCGGAAACACTGAAGCTTTCTTT.

The chain combines TRBV4-1 with TRBJ2-4; D is uncertain. The V gene lost 0 bases and the J gene lost 1 base, with 10 bases spanning the gap. This CDR3 contains 16 residues. The germline gives CDR1 MGHRA, CDR2 YSYEKL. The CDR3 DNA follows: TGCGCCAGCAGCCAAGATTCCCGGGTGGCCAAAAACATTCAGTACTTC. This encodes CASSQDSRVAKNIQYF.

The DNA for the CDR3 is TGCGCCAGCAGCCAAGGGACAGCTTCTCTTCCATCCCTCCACTTT. This gives the protein CASSQGTASLPSLHF. This chain connects TRBV4-1 to TRBJ1-6; D might be TRBD1 (6 bases). Germline CDR1 reads MGHRA; CDR2 reads YSYEKL. V lost 1 base to trimming and J lost 14 bases, with 18 bases between them. CDR3 length: 15 amino acids.

This chain joins TRBV10-3 and TRBJ2-3; maybe TRBD1 (6 bases). There are 16 residues in the CDR3. V lost 3 bases, J lost 0 bases, and 13 bases lay in between. CDR1 is ENHRY and CDR2 is SYGVKD in the germline V gene. The CDR3, as DNA: TGTGCCATCAGTGATCTTGACAGGAAAAGCACAGATACGCAGTATTTT. This codes for CAISDLDRKSTDTQYF.